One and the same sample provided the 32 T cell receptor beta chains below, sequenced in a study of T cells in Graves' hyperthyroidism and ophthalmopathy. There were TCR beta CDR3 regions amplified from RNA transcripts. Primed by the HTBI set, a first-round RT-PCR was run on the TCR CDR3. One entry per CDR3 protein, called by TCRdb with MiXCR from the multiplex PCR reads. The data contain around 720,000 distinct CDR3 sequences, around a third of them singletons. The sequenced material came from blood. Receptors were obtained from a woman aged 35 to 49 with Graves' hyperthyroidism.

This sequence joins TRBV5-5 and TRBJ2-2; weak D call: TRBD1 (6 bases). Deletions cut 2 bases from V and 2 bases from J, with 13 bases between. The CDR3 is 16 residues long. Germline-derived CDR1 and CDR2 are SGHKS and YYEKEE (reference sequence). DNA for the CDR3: TGTGCCAGCAGCTTACGAGGGGGAAAAAACACCGGGGAGCTGTTTTTT. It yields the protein CASSLRGGKNTGELFF.

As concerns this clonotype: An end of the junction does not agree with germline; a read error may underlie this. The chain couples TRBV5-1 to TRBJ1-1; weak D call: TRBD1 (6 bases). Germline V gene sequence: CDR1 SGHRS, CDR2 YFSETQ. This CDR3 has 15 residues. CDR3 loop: CASSSDRLMNTEAFF. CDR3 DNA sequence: TGTGCCAGCAGCTCGGACAGATTGATGAACACTGAAGCTTTCTTT.

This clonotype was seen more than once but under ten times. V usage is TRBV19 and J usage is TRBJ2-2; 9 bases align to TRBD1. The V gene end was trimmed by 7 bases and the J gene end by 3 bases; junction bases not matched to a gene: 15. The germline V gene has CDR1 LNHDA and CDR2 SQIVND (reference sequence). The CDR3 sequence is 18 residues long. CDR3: CASIPGQGRFPHTGELFF. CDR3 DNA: TGTGCCAGTATCCCGGGACAGGGACGGTTCCCCCACACCGGGGAGCTGTTTTTT.

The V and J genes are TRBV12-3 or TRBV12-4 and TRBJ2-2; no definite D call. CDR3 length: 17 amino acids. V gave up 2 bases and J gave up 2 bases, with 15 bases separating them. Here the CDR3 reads CASSLPSKGENTGELFF. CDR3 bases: TGTGCCAGCAGTTTACCCTCCAAAGGTGAAAACACCGGGGAGCTGTTTTTT.

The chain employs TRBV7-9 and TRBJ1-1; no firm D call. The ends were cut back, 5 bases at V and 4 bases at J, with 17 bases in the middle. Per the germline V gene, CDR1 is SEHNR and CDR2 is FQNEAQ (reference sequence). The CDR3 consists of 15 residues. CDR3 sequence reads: CASSREAPRGTEAFF. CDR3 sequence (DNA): TGTGCCAGCAGCCGAGAGGCTCCCCGGGGCACTGAAGCTTTCTTT.

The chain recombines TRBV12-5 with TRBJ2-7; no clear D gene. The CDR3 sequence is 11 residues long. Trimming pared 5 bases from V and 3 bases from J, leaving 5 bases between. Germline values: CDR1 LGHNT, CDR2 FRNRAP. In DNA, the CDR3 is TGTGCTAGTGGTGGGAACTACGAGCAGTACTTC. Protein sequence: CASGGNYEQYF. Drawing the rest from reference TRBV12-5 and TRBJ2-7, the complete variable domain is DARVTQTPRHKVTEMGQEVTMRCQPILGHNTVFWYRQTMMQGLELLAYFRNRAPLDDSGMPKDRFSAEMPDATLATLKIQPSEPRDSAVYFCASGGNYEQYFGPGTRLTVT.

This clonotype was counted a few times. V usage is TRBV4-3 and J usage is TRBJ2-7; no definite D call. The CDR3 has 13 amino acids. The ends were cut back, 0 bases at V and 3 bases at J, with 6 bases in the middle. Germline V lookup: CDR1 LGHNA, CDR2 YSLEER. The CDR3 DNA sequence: TGCGCCAGCAGCCAAGACCCCTACTACGAGCAGTACTTC. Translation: CASSQDPYYEQYF.

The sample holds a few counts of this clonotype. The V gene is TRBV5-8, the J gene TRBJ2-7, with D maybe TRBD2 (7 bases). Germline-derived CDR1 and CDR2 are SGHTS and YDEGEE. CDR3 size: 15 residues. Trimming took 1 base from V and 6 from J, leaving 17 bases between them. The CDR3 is CASSLKGGRLGEQYF. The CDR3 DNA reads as TGTGCCAGCAGCTTGAAGGGGGGGCGATTAGGCGAGCAGTACTTC.

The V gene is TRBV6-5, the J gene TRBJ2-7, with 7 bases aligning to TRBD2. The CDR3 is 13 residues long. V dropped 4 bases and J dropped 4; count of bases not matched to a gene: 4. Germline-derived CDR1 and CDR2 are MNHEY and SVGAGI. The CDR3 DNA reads TGTGCCAGCAGTTTATACGGGGGGTACGAGCAGTACTTC. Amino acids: CASSLYGGYEQYF.

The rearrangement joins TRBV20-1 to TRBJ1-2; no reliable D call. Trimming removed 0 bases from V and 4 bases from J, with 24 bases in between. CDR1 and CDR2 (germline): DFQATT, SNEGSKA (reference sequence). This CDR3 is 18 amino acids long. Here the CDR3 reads CSARETQDRDSPGYGYTF. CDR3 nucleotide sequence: TGCAGTGCTAGAGAAACCCAGGACCGGGATAGTCCGGGCTATGGCTACACCTTC.

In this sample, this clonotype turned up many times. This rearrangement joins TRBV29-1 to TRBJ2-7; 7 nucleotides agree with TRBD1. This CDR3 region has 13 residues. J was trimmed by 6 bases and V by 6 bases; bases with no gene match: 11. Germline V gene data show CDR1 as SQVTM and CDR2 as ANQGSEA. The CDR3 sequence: CSVSGTGDAEQYF. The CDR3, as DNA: TGCAGCGTATCCGGAACAGGGGACGCCGAGCAGTACTTC.

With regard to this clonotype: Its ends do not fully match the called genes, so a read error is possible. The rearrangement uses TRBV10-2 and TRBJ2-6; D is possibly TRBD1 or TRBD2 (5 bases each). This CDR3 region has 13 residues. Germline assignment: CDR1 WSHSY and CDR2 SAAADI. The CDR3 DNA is TGCGCCAGCAGGGCCCGAGGGGACAACGTCCTGACTTTC. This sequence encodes CASRARGDNVLTF.

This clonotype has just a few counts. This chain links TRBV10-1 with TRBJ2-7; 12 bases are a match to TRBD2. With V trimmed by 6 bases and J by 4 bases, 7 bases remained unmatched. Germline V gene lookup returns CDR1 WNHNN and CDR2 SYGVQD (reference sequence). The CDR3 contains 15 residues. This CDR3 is CASRTSGGNRYEQYF. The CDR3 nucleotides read TGCGCCAGCAGGACTAGCGGGGGTAACAGGTACGAGCAGTACTTC.

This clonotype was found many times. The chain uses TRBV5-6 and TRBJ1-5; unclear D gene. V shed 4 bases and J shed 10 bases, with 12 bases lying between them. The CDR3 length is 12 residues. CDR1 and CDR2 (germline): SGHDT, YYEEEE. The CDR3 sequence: CASSTGKAPQHF. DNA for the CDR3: TGTGCCAGCAGCACCGGGAAGGCCCCCCAGCATTTT.

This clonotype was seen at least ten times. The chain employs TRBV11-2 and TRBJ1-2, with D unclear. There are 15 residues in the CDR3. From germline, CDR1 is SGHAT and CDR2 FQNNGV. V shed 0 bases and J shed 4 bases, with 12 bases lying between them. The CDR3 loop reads CASSLEGSPGYGYTF. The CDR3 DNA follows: TGTGCCAGCAGCTTAGAGGGCAGCCCCGGCTATGGCTACACCTTC.

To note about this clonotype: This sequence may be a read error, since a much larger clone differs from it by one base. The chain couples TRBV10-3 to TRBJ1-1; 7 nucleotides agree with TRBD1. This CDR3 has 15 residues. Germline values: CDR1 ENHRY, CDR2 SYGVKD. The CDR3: CAISESPGGDTEGFF. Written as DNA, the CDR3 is TGTGCCATCAGTGAGTCCCCAGGGGGGGACACTGAAGGTTTCTTT.

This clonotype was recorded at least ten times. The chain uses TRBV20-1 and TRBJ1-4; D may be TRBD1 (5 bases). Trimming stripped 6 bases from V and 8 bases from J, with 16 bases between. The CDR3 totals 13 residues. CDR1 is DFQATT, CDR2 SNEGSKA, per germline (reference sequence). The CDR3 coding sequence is TGCAGTGCACGGGGGACGTCGGAGGAAAAACTGTTTTTT. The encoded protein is CSARGTSEEKLFF.

The CDR3 here is CATSRGRGGQDNEQFF. Here the CDR3 DNA reads TGTGCCACCAGCAGAGGACGGGGGGGTCAGGACAATGAGCAGTTCTTC. This rearrangement joins TRBV15 to TRBJ2-1; 8 nucleotides align to TRBD2. The J segment lost 5 bases and the V segment lost 1 base, leaving 7 bases of the junction unmatched. CDR1 and CDR2 from the germline V gene are LNHNV and YYDKDF (reference sequence). The CDR3 contains 16 residues.

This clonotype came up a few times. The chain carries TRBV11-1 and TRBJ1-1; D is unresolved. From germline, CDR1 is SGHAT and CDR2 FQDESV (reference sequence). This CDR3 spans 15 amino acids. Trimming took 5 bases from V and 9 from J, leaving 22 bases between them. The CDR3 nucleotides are TGTGCCAGCAGCCCCTTACCCGGGTCCCCCTTGAAAGCTTTCTTT. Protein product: CASSPLPGSPLKAFF.

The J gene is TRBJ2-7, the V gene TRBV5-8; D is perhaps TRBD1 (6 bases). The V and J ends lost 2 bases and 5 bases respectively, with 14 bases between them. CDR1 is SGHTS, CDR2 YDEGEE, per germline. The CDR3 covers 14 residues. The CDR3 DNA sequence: TGTGCCAGCAGCTTCCAGGGGATATTCAACGAGCAGTACTTC. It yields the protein CASSFQGIFNEQYF. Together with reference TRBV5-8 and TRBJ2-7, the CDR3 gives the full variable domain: EAGVTQSPTHLIKTRGQQATLRCSPISGHTSVYWYQQALGLGLQFLLWYDEGEERNRGNFPPRFSGRQFPNYSSELNVNALELEDSALYLCASSFQGIFNEQYFGPGTRLTVT.

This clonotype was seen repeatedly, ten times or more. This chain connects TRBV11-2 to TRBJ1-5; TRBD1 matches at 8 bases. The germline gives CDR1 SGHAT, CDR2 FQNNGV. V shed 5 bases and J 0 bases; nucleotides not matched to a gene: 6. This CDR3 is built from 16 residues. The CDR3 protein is CASSVSTGDSNQPQHF. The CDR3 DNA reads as TGTGCCAGCAGCGTCTCGACAGGGGATAGCAATCAGCCCCAGCATTTT.

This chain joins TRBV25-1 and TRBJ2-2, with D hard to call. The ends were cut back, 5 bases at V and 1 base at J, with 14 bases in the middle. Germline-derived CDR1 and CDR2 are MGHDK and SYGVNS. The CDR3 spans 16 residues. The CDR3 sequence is CASSPRRTLNTGELFF. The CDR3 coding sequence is TGTGCCAGCAGTCCCAGAAGGACGTTGAACACCGGGGAGCTGTTTTTT.

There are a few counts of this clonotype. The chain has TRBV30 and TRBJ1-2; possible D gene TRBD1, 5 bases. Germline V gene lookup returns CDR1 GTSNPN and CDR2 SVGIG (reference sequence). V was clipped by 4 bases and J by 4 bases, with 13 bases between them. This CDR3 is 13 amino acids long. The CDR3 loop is CAWNRREGYGYTF. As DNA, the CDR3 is TGTGCCTGGAACCGCAGGGAGGGCTATGGCTACACCTTC.

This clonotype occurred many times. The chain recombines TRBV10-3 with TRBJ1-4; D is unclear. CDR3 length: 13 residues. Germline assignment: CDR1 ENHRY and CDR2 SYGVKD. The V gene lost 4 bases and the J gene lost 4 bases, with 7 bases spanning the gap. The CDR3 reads CAISVEINEKLFF. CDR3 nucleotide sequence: TGTGCCATCAGTGTCGAGATTAATGAAAAACTGTTTTTT.

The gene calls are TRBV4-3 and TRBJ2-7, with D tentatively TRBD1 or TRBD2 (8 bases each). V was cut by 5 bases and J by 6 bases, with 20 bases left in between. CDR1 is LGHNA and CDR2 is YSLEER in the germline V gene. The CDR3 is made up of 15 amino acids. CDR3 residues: CASSKVAGQASEQYF. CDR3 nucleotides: TGCGCCAGCAGCAAAGTAGCGGGACAGGCTAGCGAGCAGTACTTC.

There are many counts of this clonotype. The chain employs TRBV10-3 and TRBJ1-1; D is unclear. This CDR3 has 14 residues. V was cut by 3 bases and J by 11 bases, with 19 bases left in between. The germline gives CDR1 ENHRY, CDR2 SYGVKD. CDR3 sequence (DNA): TGTGCCATCAGTGATCTCCCGGCGCTGAATGGTGCTTTCTTT. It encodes CAISDLPALNGAFF.

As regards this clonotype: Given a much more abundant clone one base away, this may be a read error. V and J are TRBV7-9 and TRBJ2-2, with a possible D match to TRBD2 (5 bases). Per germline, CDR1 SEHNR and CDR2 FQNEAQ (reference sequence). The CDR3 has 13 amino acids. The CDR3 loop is CASTTTNTGELLF. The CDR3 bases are TGTGCCAGCACCACCACGAACACCGGGGAGCTGCTTTTT.

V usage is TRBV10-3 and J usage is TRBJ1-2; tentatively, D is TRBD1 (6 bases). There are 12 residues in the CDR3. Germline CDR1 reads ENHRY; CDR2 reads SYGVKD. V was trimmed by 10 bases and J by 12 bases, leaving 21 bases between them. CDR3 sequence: CASTATGTGNTF. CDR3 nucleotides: TGTGCCAGCACCGCCACAGGGACTGGAAACACCTTC.

CDR3 sequence: CSARDQGETGELFF. CDR3 sequence (DNA): TGCAGTGCTAGAGATCAGGGGGAAACCGGGGAGCTGTTTTTT. The chain couples TRBV20-1 to TRBJ2-2; 7 bases map to TRBD1. The trim removed 0 bases at V and 5 bases at J, leaving 3 bases unmatched. CDR1 is DFQATT and CDR2 is SNEGSKA in the germline V gene (reference sequence). This CDR3 has 14 amino acids.

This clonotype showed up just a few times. The CDR3 loop is CSADPGQDLNYNQPQHF. As DNA, the CDR3 is TGCAGTGCTGATCCGGGACAGGACTTAAACTACAATCAGCCCCAGCATTTT. The chain couples TRBV20-1 to TRBJ1-5; 8 bases align to TRBD1. V lost 5 bases and J lost 3; bases outside the gene matches: 15. CDR1 is DFQATT and CDR2 is SNEGSKA in the germline V gene (reference sequence). The CDR3 loop spans 17 amino acids.

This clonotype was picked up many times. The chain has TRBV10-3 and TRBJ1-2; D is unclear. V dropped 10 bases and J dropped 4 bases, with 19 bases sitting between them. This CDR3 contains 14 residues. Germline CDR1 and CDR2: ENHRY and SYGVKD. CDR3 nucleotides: TGTGCCACCACCCCCGGCGGCCTGATCTATGGCTACACCTTC. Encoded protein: CATTPGGLIYGYTF.

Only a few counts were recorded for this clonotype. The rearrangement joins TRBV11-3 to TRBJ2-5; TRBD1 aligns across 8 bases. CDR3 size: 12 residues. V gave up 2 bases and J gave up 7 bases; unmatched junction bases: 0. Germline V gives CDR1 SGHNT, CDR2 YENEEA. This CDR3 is CASSLTGGTQYF. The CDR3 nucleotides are TGTGCCAGCAGCTTAACAGGGGGGACCCAGTACTTC.